This TCR beta chain was captured by sequencing in a study of shared clonotypes between healthy human individuals. Study-wide points: Rarefaction showed that sequencing of sorted subsets was incomplete (despite large depth). The diversity represented, both genetic and in exposure history, was limited by few donors.

Notes on this clone: Its antigen is as yet unknown.

Profiled with immunoSEQ multiplex PCR; TCRdb holds only in-frame clones, not every one. The repertoire has 1,400,000 or so clones, approximately 98.5% of them found once; the top ten carry over 0.3%. Sequenced material: naive CD4+ T cells sorted from blood. Subset specified: CD45RA+ positively selected. The clonotype was recovered from a man between 25 and 39 years old in good health.

The CDR3 DNA reads as TGCGCCAGCAGCCTTACCCGGGACAGACACTACGAGCAGTACTTC. Its translation: CASSLTRDRHYEQYF. The V call is TRBV5-1, the J call TRBJ2-7; TRBD1 matches at 7 bases. The length of the CDR3 is 15 residues. Losses at the gene ends were 4 bases for V and 3 bases for J; bases not matched to a gene: 10. The germline gives CDR1 SGHRS, CDR2 YFSETQ.